This paragraph reports one T cell receptor (beta chain). Its antigen is currently unknown. Terminally differentiated effector memory CD45RA+ cells were excluded by CCR7 positive selection of CD45RO-negative cells. Germline V gives CDR1 MDHEN, CDR2 SYDVKM. The CDR3 contains 17 residues. V lost 3 bases to trimming and J lost 0 bases, with 14 bases between them. The data belong to a study of shared clonotypes between healthy human individuals. Across the whole study: With ages of 18 to 49, the donors were two women and a few men.

Study results and caveats: Since donors were few, the genetic and exposure-history diversity represented was limited. Estimated richness was generally greater in naive than memory subsets.

Per the study methods: Filtering differed, since immunoSEQ gave only junction sequences and no quality scores. Measured with immunoSEQ multiplex PCR; TCRdb has only the in-frame clones, and not every one. That table furnishes V, J and clone size, whereas the DNA furnished D and trimming. Among approximately 600,000 clones, 85% to 95% were seen once, and the ten largest hold around 0.11%. This clonotype originated in a woman in her twenties or thirties in good health. Sequenced material: naive CD8+ T cells sorted from blood. V and J are TRBV28 and TRBJ1-4; no clear D gene. The CDR3, as DNA: TGTGCCAGCAGTTTTACCCAGAACCGTGCAACTAATGAAAAACTGTTTTTT. It codes for CASSFTQNRATNEKLFF.